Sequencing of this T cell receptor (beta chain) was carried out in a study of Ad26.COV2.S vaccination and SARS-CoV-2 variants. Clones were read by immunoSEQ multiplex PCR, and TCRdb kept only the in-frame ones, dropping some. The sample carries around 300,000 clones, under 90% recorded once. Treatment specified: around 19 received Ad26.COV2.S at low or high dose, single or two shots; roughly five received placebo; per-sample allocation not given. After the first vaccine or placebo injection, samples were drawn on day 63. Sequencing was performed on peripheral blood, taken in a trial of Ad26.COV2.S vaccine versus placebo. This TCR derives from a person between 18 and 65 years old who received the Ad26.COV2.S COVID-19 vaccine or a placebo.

The CDR3: CASSPPGVGQGPNEKLFF. In DNA, the CDR3 is TGTGCCAGCTCACCACCGGGGGTCGGGCAGGGCCCTAATGAAAAACTGTTTTTT. This chain links TRBV18 with TRBJ1-4; weak D call: TRBD1 (5 bases). Trimming left V 0 bases short and J 3 bases short, with 17 bases between. CDR1 is KGHSH and CDR2 is LQKENI in the germline V gene. The CDR3 loop spans 18 amino acids.